The clone carrying this T cell receptor beta chain has a handful of counts. Its antigen is unidentified. Trimming shortened V by 6 bases and J by 10 bases, and 13 bases separated the two germline ends. This CDR3 has 12 amino acids. CDR1 is MNHEY, CDR2 SVGEGT, per germline. Building of the TCR beta libraries involved iRepertoire HTBI primers and Arm-PCR of CDR3 regions. Original methodology: Taken together, the samples had around 60 TRBV and 14 TRBJ segments identified. TCRdb re-called the multiplex PCR reads with MiXCR, one entry per CDR3 protein. These V and J calls rely on TCRdb rather than the paper's analysis. The sample lists approximately 350,000 distinct CDR3 sequences, under 20% occurring once. This entry is derived from a study of regulatory T cells in long-lasting Graves disease. Study as a whole: Graves' patients, newly diagnosed, had taken antithyroid drugs under 3 months.

Study observations and caveats: It was in persistent disease that TRBV28, TRBJ1-2 and TRBJ2-5 were favored.

Time point described: newly diagnosed GD, antithyroid drugs for less than 3 months. From PBMCs, RNA was extracted and then used to make the TCR library. This sample also appeared in a second study, on T cells in Graves' hyperthyroidism and ophthalmopathy.

The material sequenced was peripheral blood mononuclear cells (PBMCs), taken at new diagnosis, from a patient treated with antithyroid drugs. The TCR comes from a woman aged 18-29 years with Graves disease. This chain links TRBV6-2 or TRBV6-3 with TRBJ2-1; D call uncertain. The CDR3 spells CASRGSWGEQFF. In nucleotides, the CDR3 is TGTGCCAGCAGGGGCTCTTGGGGAGAGCAGTTCTTC.